One sample yielded the 21 T cell receptor beta chains listed below, sequenced in a study of OX40 agonist ivuxolimab in advanced cancers. Profiling relied on immunoSEQ multiplex PCR, and the TCRdb table lists in-frame clones only, not all of them. In the table there are roughly 80,000 clones, around 82% of which are singletons. The source material was CD4+ or CD8+ T cells sorted from blood, sampled in a trial of the OX40 agonist ivuxolimab. The source is an adult with an advanced solid tumor such as melanoma, head and neck, liver or kidney cancer.

This chain connects TRBV30 to TRBJ1-5, with a tentative D call TRBD1 (5 bases). Germline loops: CDR1 GTSNPN, CDR2 SVGIG (reference sequence). The CDR3 runs to 13 residues. V lost 3 bases, J lost 5 bases, and 11 bases lay in between. The chain's CDR3 is CAWSIGTHQPQHF. The CDR3, as DNA: TGTGCCTGGAGCATCGGGACCCATCAGCCCCAGCATTTT.

J is TRBJ1-1 and V is TRBV4-1; D remains unclear. The V end lost 1 base, the J end lost 2 bases, and 14 bases lay between the germline ends. The CDR3 is made up of 16 amino acids. Germline V gives CDR1 MGHRA, CDR2 YSYEKL. Here the CDR3 reads CASSQAVRLINTEAFF. CDR3 sequence (DNA): TGCGCCAGCAGCCAAGCGGTTAGACTTATAAACACTGAAGCTTTCTTT.

The V gene is TRBV29-1, the J gene TRBJ1-4, with a tentative D call TRBD1 (6 bases). This CDR3 is built from 12 residues. V lost 4 bases and J 8 bases, leaving 11 bases between the germline ends. Germline-derived CDR1 and CDR2 are SQVTM and ANQGSEA. The chain's CDR3 is CSVAQGREKLFF. CDR3 coding DNA: TGCAGCGTTGCACAGGGTAGAGAAAAACTGTTTTTT. Variable domain in full (rest from reference TRBV29-1 and TRBJ1-4): SAVISQKPSRDICQRGTSLTIQCQVDSQVTMMFWYRQQPGQSLTLIATANQGSEATYESGFVIDKFPISRPNLTFSTLTVSNMSPEDSSIYLCSVAQGREKLFFGSGTQLSVL.

The chain combines TRBV5-4 with TRBJ2-1, with TRBD1 matching over 8 bases. V was pared by 2 bases and J by 5 bases, with 18 bases of the junction left unmatched. Per the germline V gene, CDR1 is SGHNT and CDR2 is YYREEE (reference sequence). CDR3 length equals 19 residues. CDR3 in DNA: TGTGCCAGCAGCTTCTACGTAAGCTCGGGACAGGTCGTAAACAATGAGCAGTTCTTC. This translates into CASSFYVSSGQVVNNEQFF.

This clone was counted a single time. The rearrangement joins TRBV14 to TRBJ2-1; the match to TRBD2 covers 7 bases. The CDR3 has 14 amino acids. Losses at the gene ends were 5 bases for V and 3 bases for J; bases not matched to a gene: 4. Germline V gives CDR1 SGHDN, CDR2 FVKESK. Written as DNA, the CDR3 is TGTGCCAGCAGCTGGTCTAGCGGCTACAATGAGCAGTTCTTC. This gives the protein CASSWSSGYNEQFF.

The rearrangement joins TRBV5-6 to TRBJ1-1; possibly TRBD1 for D (5 bases). CDR3 length: 15 amino acids. Germline V gene lookup returns CDR1 SGHDT and CDR2 YYEEEE. V shed 2 bases and J shed 1 base, with 12 bases lying between them. The CDR3 region is CASSLSGAGNTEAFF. The CDR3 coding sequence is TGTGCCAGCAGCTTATCCGGGGCCGGGAACACTGAAGCTTTCTTT.

V usage is TRBV23-1 and J usage is TRBJ1-2, with D perhaps matching TRBD1 (6 bases). TRBV23-1 is designated an ORF whose function remains uncertain. This CDR3 is built from 13 residues. Trimming took off 9 bases at V and 6 bases at J, with 17 bases between the two ends. CDR3 amino acids: CARKGGPVDGYTF. In nucleotides, the CDR3 is TGCGCCAGAAAGGGGGGCCCAGTAGATGGCTACACCTTC.

This clone appeared a single time. The chain recombines TRBV5-1 with TRBJ2-7; 7 positions match TRBD1. The V gene end was trimmed by 0 bases and the J gene end by 7 bases; junction bases not matched to a gene: 7. The CDR3 runs 14 residues. Germline V gene data show CDR1 as SGHRS and CDR2 as YFSETQ. CDR3 DNA: TGCGCCAGCAGCTTGGCCCCAGGGGGAAGTGAGCAGTACTTC. This sequence encodes CASSLAPGGSEQYF. The whole variable domain, remainder taken from reference TRBV5-1 and TRBJ2-7, is KAGVTQTPRYLIKTRGQQVTLSCSPISGHRSVSWYQQTPGQGLQFLFEYFSETQRNKGNFPGRFSGRQFSNSRSEMNVSTLELGDSALYLCASSLAPGGSEQYFGPGTRLTVT.

This clone was detected only once. V usage is TRBV7-2 and J usage is TRBJ2-5; maybe TRBD2 (6 bases). The germline CDR1 and CDR2 sequences are SGHTA and FQGNSA. The CDR3 length is 16 residues. The V gene lost 5 bases and the J gene lost 5 bases, with 21 bases spanning the gap. DNA of the CDR3: TGTGCCAGCAGCCCCTCGGGAGCGGCCCCCCGGGAGACCCAGTACTTC. Its protein product is CASSPSGAAPRETQYF.

The chain employs TRBV6-1 and TRBJ1-5; 7 bases are a match to TRBD1. Germline V lookup: CDR1 MNHNS, CDR2 SASEGT. Unmatched junction bases numbered 10, after V lost 5 bases and J lost 6 bases. The CDR3 runs 15 residues. As DNA, the CDR3 is TGTGCCAGCAGTCCCTACAGGGGAATGGGTCAGCCCCAGCATTTT. Amino acids: CASSPYRGMGQPQHF.

This chain joins TRBV6-5 and TRBJ1-6; D is possibly TRBD1 (5 bases). Germline CDR1 MNHEY, CDR2 SVGAGI. The CDR3 extends over 16 amino acids. The V end lost 0 bases, the J end lost 9 bases, and 15 bases lay between the germline ends. CDR3 nucleotides: TGTGCCAGCAGTTACTCCAGGGCCAGGGTGGGTTCACCCCTCCACTTT. This encodes CASSYSRARVGSPLHF.

The chain carries TRBV29-1 and TRBJ2-7; 8 bases agree with TRBD2. Germline values: CDR1 SQVTM, CDR2 ANQGSEA. This CDR3 has 14 residues. The J segment lost 2 bases and the V segment lost 4 bases, leaving 7 bases of the junction unmatched. The CDR3 DNA is TGCAGCGTTGGAGCGGGAGTCCCAGCCTACGAGCAGTACTTC. It specifies CSVGAGVPAYEQYF.

V usage is TRBV2 and J usage is TRBJ2-2; the D gene is possibly TRBD2 (5 bases). Trimming removed 6 bases from V and 0 bases from J, with 14 bases in between. Per germline, CDR1 SNHLY and CDR2 FYNNEI. The CDR3 is 16 amino acids. The CDR3 sequence: CASSLRGGSNTGELFF. CDR3 coding DNA: TGTGCCAGCAGCTTAAGAGGCGGGTCGAACACCGGGGAGCTGTTTTTT.

The chain combines TRBV5-8 with TRBJ2-1; no reliable D call. Germline CDR1 is SGHTS and CDR2 is YDEGEE. V lost 3 bases to trimming and J lost 7 bases, with 17 bases between them. The CDR3 loop spans 15 amino acids. The CDR3 region has the DNA TGTGCCAGCAGCTCTGGTAGCCGGTCTGGGAATGAGCAGTTCTTC. Its translation is CASSSGSRSGNEQFF. The variable domain in full, with the rest retrieved from reference TRBV5-8 and TRBJ2-1, is EAGVTQSPTHLIKTRGQQATLRCSPISGHTSVYWYQQALGLGLQFLLWYDEGEERNRGNFPPRFSGRQFPNYSSELNVNALELEDSALYLCASSSGSRSGNEQFFGPGTRLTVL.

V is TRBV19 and J is TRBJ1-5; D perhaps matches TRBD1 (6 bases). Between the trimmed V and J ends, which lost 3 bases and 3 bases, there was a span of 12 bases. The CDR3 is 15 residues long. CDR1 and CDR2 (germline): LNHDA, SQIVND (reference sequence). CDR3 sequence (DNA): TGTGCCAGTAGTATGCGTCAGGGGATCAATCAGCCCCAGCATTTT. It is translated as CASSMRQGINQPQHF.

The table lists this clone with a few counts. This chain links TRBV11-2 with TRBJ2-7, with 9 bases fitting TRBD1. Germline loops: CDR1 SGHAT, CDR2 FQNNGV. After removal of 4 bases from V and 3 bases from J, the junction contained 7 bases not matched to a gene. CDR3 size: 15 residues. CDR3 region: CASSSLTGGGYEQYF. The CDR3 DNA reads as TGTGCCAGCAGCTCCCTGACAGGGGGAGGCTACGAGCAGTACTTC.

The chain has TRBV28 and TRBJ2-5; tentatively, D is TRBD1 or TRBD2 (5 bases each). This CDR3 has 15 amino acids. Trimming left V 5 bases short and J 3 bases short, with 16 bases between. Germline values: CDR1 MDHEN, CDR2 SYDVKM. The CDR3, as DNA: TGTGCCAGCAGTCCTCCTGGTGGGGGAAAAGAGACCCAGTACTTC. Translated, it gives CASSPPGGGKETQYF. Filled out from reference TRBV28 and TRBJ2-5, the complete variable domain reads DVKVTQSSRYLVKRTGEKVFLECVQDMDHENMFWYRQDPGLGLRLIYFSYDVKMKEKGDIPEGYSVSREKKERFSLILESASTNQTSMYLCASSPPGGGKETQYFGPGTRLLVL.

V is TRBV5-1 and J is TRBJ2-7; 16 positions agree with TRBD2. V trimming: 9 bases; J trimming: 6 bases; junction bases outside the gene matches: 9. From germline, CDR1 is SGHRS and CDR2 YFSETQ. The CDR3 extends over 15 amino acids. The CDR3 region is CANSGTSGGEAEQYF. The CDR3, as DNA: TGCGCCAACTCCGGGACTAGCGGGGGGGAAGCCGAGCAGTACTTC.

This chain connects TRBV5-1 to TRBJ2-2, with D perhaps matching TRBD1 or TRBD2 (5 bases each). The germline CDR1 and CDR2 sequences are SGHRS and YFSETQ. The CDR3 is 15 amino acids. Trimming removed 4 bases from V and 4 bases from J, with 14 bases in between. The CDR3 sequence: CASSGGSEGTGELFF. CDR3 coding DNA: TGCGCCAGCAGCGGGGGTTCCGAGGGCACCGGGGAGCTGTTTTTT.

V and J are TRBV6-5 and TRBJ1-1, with D perhaps matching TRBD1 (6 bases). With 6 bases removed from V and 4 bases from J, the gap between germline ends came to 18 bases. Germline-derived CDR1 and CDR2 are MNHEY and SVGAGI. This CDR3 spans 15 amino acids. CDR3 nucleotides: TGTGCCAGCAGGGAAAGGGGGTTTTTTTTCACTGAAGCTTTCTTT. Its translation is CASRERGFFFTEAFF.

The rearrangement links TRBV11-3 to TRBJ1-4, with 9 bases fitting TRBD1. Unmatched junction bases numbered 12, after V lost 4 bases and J lost 6 bases. Germline V gives CDR1 SGHNT, CDR2 YENEEA. This CDR3 comprises 17 residues. This chain's CDR3 is CASSSLGGQGYDEKLFF. Written as DNA, the CDR3 is TGTGCCAGCAGCTCCCTGGGGGGACAGGGCTATGATGAAAAACTGTTTTTT.